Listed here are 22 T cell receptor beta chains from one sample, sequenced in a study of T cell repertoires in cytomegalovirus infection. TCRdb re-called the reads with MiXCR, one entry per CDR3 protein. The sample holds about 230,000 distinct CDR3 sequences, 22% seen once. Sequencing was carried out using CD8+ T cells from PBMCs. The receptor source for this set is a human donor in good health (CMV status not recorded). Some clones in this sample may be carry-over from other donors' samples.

Here the CDR3 reads CASSFYQGHGQPQHF. Written as DNA, the CDR3 is TGTGCCAGCAGTTTTTATCAGGGCCACGGTCAGCCCCAGCATTTT. The J gene is TRBJ1-5, the V gene TRBV12-3 or TRBV12-4; D possibly corresponds to TRBD1 (5 bases). Between the trimmed V and J ends, which lost 3 bases and 6 bases, there was a span of 15 bases. This CDR3 region has 15 residues.

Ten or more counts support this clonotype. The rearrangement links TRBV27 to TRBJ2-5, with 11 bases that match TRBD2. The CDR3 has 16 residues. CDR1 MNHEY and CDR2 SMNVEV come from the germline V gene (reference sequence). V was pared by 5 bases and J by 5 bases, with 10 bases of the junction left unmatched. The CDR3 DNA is TGTGCCAGCAGTACCCTTAGCGGGGGGGCACTGGAGACCCAGTACTTC. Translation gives CASSTLSGGALETQYF.

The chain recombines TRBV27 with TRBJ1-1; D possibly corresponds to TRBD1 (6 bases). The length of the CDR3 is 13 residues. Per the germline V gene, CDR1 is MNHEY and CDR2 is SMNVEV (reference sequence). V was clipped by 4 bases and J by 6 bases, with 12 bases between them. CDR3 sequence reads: CASSWGAGAEAFF. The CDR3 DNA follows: TGTGCCAGCAGTTGGGGGGCGGGCGCTGAAGCTTTCTTT.

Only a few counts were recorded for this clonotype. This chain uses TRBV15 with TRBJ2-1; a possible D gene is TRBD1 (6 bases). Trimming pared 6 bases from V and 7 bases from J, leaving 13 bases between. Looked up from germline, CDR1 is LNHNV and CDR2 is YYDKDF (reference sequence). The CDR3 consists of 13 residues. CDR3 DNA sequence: TGTGCCACCAGGCTCAGGGGCACGAATGAGCAGTTCTTC. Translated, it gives CATRLRGTNEQFF.

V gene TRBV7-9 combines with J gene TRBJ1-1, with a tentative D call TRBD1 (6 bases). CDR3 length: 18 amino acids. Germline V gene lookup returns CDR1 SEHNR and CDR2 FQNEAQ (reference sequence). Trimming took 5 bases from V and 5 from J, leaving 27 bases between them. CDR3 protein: CASSRPPGHPLGVTEAFF. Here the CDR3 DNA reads TGTGCCAGCAGCCGGCCGCCGGGACATCCGTTGGGTGTGACTGAAGCTTTCTTT. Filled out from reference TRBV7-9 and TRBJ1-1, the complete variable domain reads DTGVSQNPRHKITKRGQNVTFRCDPISEHNRLYWYRQTLGQGPEFLTYFQNEAQLEKSRLLSDRFSAERPKGSFSTLEIQRTEQGDSAMYLCASSRPPGHPLGVTEAFFGQGTRLTVV.

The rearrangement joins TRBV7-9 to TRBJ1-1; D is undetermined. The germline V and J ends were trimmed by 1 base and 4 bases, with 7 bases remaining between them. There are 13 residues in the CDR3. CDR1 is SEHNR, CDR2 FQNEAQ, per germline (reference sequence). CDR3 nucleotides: TGTGCCAGCAGCTTAGGATGGGTCACTGAAGCTTTCTTT. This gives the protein CASSLGWVTEAFF.

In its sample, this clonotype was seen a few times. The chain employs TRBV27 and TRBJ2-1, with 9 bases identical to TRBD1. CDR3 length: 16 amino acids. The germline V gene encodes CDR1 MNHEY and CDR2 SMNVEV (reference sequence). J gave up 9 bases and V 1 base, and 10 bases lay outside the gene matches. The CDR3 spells CASSLLAGQGTGEQFF. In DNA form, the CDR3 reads TGTGCCAGCAGTTTATTGGCAGGACAGGGGACGGGTGAGCAGTTCTTC.

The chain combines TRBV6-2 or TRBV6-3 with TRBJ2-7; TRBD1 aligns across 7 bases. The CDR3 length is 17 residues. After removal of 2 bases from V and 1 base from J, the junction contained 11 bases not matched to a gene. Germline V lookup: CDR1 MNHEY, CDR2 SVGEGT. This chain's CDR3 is CASSYNPAEGASYEQYF. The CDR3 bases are TGTGCCAGCAGTTACAATCCCGCCGAGGGGGCTTCCTACGAGCAGTACTTC.

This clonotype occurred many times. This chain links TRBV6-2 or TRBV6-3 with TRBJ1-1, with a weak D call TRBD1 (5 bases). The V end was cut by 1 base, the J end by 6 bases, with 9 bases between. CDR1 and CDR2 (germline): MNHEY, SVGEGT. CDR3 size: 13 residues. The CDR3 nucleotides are TGTGCCAGCAGTTACTACGACAGTTCTGAAGCTTTCTTT. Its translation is CASSYYDSSEAFF.

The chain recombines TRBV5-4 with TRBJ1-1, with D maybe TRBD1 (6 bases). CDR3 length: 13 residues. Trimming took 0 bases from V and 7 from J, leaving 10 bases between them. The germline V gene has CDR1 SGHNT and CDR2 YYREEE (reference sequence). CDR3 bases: TGTGCCAGCAGCTTGGCTGGGGGCGATGAAGCTTTCTTT. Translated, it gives CASSLAGGDEAFF.

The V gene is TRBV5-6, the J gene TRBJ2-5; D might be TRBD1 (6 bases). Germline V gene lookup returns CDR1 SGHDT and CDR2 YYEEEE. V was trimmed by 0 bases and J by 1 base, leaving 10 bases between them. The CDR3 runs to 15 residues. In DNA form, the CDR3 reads TGTGCCAGCAGCTTGGGGGACATTGGCCAAGAGACCCAGTACTTC. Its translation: CASSLGDIGQETQYF.

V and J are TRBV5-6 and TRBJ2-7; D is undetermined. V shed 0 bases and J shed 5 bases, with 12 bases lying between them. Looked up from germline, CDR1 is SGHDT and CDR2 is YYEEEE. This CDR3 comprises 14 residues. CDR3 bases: TGTGCCAGCAGCTTGGGAGGCCAGTTCAACGAGCAGTACTTC. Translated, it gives CASSLGGQFNEQYF.

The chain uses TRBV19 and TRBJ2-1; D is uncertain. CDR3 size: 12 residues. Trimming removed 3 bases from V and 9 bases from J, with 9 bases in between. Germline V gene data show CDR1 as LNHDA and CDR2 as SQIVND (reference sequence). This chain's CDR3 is CASSIGETEQFF. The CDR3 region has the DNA TGTGCCAGTAGTATTGGAGAAACTGAGCAGTTCTTC.

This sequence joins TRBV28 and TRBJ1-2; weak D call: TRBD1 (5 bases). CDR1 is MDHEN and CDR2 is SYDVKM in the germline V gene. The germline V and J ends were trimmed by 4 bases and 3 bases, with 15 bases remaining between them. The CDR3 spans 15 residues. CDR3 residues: CASSSGTPNYYGYTF. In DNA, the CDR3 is TGTGCCAGCAGTTCAGGGACGCCCAACTACTATGGCTACACCTTC.

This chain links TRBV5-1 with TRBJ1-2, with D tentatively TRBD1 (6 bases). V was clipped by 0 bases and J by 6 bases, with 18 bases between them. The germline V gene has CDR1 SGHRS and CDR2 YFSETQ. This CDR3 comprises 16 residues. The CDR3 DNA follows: TGCGCCAGCAGCTTGGAGGTTCCGGGGGGCGAGGATGGCTACACCTTC. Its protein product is CASSLEVPGGEDGYTF.

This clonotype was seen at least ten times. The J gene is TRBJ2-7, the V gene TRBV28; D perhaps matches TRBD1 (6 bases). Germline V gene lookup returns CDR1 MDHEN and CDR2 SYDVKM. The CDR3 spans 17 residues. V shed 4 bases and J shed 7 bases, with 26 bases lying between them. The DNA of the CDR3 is TGTGCCAGCAGTTCCCTAGACCCGGGGCAGGGGCCGGGGGAGCAGTACTTC. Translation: CASSSLDPGQGPGEQYF.

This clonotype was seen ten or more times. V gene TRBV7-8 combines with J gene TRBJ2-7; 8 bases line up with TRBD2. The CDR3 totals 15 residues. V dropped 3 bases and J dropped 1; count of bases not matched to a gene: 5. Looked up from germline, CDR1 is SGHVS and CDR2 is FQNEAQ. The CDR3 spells CASSLSAGESYEQYF. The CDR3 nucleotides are TGTGCCAGCAGCTTGTCAGCGGGGGAGTCCTACGAGCAGTACTTC.

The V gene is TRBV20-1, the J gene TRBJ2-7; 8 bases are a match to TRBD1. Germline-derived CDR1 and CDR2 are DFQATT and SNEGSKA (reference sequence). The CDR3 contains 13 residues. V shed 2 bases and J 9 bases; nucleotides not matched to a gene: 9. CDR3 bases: TGCAGTGCTAGACCGGGACAGGTAATCGGGCAGTACTTC. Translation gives CSARPGQVIGQYF.

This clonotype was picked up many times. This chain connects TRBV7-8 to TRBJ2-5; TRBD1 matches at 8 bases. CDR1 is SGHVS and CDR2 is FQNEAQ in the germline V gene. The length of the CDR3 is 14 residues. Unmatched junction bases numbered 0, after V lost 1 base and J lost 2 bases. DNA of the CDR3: TGTGCCAGCAGCTTAGGGACAGGGCAAGAGACCCAGTACTTC. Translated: CASSLGTGQETQYF.

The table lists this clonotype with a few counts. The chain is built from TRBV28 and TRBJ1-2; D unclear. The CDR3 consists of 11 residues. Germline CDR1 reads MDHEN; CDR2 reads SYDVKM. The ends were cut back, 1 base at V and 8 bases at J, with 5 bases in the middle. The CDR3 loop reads CASSLYGGYTF. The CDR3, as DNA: TGTGCCAGCAGTTTATATGGAGGCTACACCTTC.

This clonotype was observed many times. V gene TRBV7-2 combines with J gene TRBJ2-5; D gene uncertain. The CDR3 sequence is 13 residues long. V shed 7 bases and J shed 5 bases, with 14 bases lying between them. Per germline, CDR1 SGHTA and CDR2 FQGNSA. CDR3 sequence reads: CASTFDVGETQYF. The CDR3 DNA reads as TGTGCCAGCACCTTCGACGTGGGGGAGACCCAGTACTTC.

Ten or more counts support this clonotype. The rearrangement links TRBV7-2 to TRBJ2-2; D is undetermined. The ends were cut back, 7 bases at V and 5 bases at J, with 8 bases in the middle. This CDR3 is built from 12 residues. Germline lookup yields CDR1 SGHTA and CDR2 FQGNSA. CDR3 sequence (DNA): TGTGCCAGCACAGCTACTACCGGGGAGCTGTTTTTT. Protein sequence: CASTATTGELFF.